The 26 T cell receptor beta chains below all came from one sample that was sequenced in a study of a mutant IDH1 vaccine in newly diagnosed glioma. Profiled with immunoSEQ multiplex PCR; TCRdb holds only in-frame clones, not every one. The table lists 70,000 to 100,000 clones, roughly nine tenths of them singletons. Specified time point: week 5, during vaccination. The content of each vaccine dose was 300 ug of mutant IDH1 20-mer peptide, and topical imiquimod accompanied it. For these receptors, no antigen is known. Sequenced here: PBMCs, sampled from a glioma patient whose treatment included an IDH1 peptide vaccine. The receptor source for this set is a woman aged 50 to 60 with glioma.

The chain combines TRBV30 with TRBJ2-5, with a tentative D call TRBD2 (5 bases). The CDR3 is 13 residues long. The V gene lost 0 bases and the J gene lost 4 bases, with 9 bases spanning the gap. CDR1 is GTSNPN, CDR2 SVGIG, per germline (reference sequence). The CDR3 bases are TGTGCCTGGAGTGTAGTAGGGAGAGAGACCCAGTACTTC. Translated: CAWSVVGRETQYF.

The V call is TRBV27, the J call TRBJ1-5; the match to TRBD1 covers 8 bases. From germline, CDR1 is MNHEY and CDR2 SMNVEV (reference sequence). The CDR3 consists of 16 residues. J was trimmed by 1 base and V by 5 bases; bases with no gene match: 7. The DNA for the CDR3 is TGTGCCAGCAGTGCTCAGGGGGCGGGAAGCAATCAGCCCCAGCATTTT. Protein product: CASSAQGAGSNQPQHF.

This chain connects TRBV6-4 to TRBJ1-1; D unclear. CDR1 is MRHNA and CDR2 is SNTAGT in the germline V gene. Trimming removed 3 bases from V and 4 bases from J, with 9 bases in between. This CDR3 contains 13 residues. CDR3: CASSESGPTEAFF. The DNA of the CDR3 is TGTGCCAGCAGTGAGTCCGGGCCCACTGAAGCTTTCTTT.

This chain joins TRBV11-3 and TRBJ2-3; no clear D. The CDR3 length is 13 residues. Trimming stripped 1 base from V and 2 bases from J, with 4 bases between. Germline CDR1 reads SGHNT; CDR2 reads YENEEA. CDR3 coding DNA: TGTGCCAGCAGCTTAGTCCCCACAGATACGCAGTATTTT. Translating it yields CASSLVPTDTQYF.

The rearrangement links TRBV13 to TRBJ1-1; weak D call: TRBD1 (6 bases). The germline CDR1 and CDR2 sequences are PRHDT and FYEKMQ (reference sequence). Trimming pared 5 bases from V and 5 bases from J, leaving 9 bases between. This CDR3 comprises 12 residues. The CDR3 coding sequence is TGTGCCAGCAGCGACCAGGGGACTGAAGCTTTCTTT. Translation: CASSDQGTEAFF.

The V call is TRBV6-6, the J call TRBJ2-5, with TRBD1 identical over 7 bases. CDR1 is MNHNY and CDR2 is SVGAGI in the germline V gene (reference sequence). V dropped 6 bases and J dropped 7; count of bases not matched to a gene: 8. The CDR3 has 13 residues. The CDR3 region has the DNA TGTGCCAGCAGATTCGACAGGGCTTCGACCCAGTACTTC. Its protein is CASRFDRASTQYF.

With respect to this clone: The sample has other DNA sequences that encode this CDR3 too. CDR3 sequence: CAWSVGGELFF. DNA for the CDR3: TGTGCCTGGAGTGTGGGAGGGGAGCTGTTTTTT. The V gene is TRBV30, the J gene TRBJ2-2; D gene ambiguous. The CDR3 has 11 amino acids. CDR1 is GTSNPN, CDR2 SVGIG, per germline (reference sequence). Trimming cost V 0 bases and J 8 bases, with 4 bases left between them.

This clone was observed once. This chain links TRBV15 with TRBJ2-2, with 8 bases identical to TRBD2. Germline V gives CDR1 LNHNV, CDR2 YYDKDF (reference sequence). The CDR3 loop spans 14 amino acids. V lost 9 bases, J lost 7 bases, and 10 bases stayed unmatched. The CDR3 nucleotides read TGTGCCACTAGTAGCGGGGAGGCGGGCGGGGAGCTGTTTTTT. This translates into CATSSGEAGGELFF.

DNA of the CDR3: TGCGCCAGCAGTGAATCAAGGGGAATTAACAATGAGCAGTTCTTC. The encoded protein is CASSESRGINNEQFF. The chain joins TRBV10-1 to TRBJ2-1, with D perhaps matching TRBD1 (5 bases). Germline V lookup: CDR1 WNHNN, CDR2 SYGVQD (reference sequence). The CDR3 runs to 15 residues. V was shortened by 3 bases and J by 5 bases, with 14 bases between the two germline ends.

This clone was found a few times. The sample has other DNA sequences that encode this CDR3 too. The chain recombines TRBV19 with TRBJ2-6; maybe TRBD1 (6 bases). Germline V gene sequence: CDR1 LNHDA, CDR2 SQIVND (reference sequence). This CDR3 is built from 15 residues. Trimming cost V 4 bases and J 2 bases, with 9 bases left between them. CDR3 residues: CASSRSGAGANVLTF. The CDR3 coding sequence is TGTGCCAGTAGTAGATCAGGGGCTGGGGCCAACGTCCTGACTTTC.

This chain connects TRBV11-2 to TRBJ2-6; D is uncertain. The CDR3 is 11 residues long. Between the trimmed V and J ends, which lost 5 bases and 6 bases, there was a span of 2 bases. Germline CDR1 reads SGHAT; CDR2 reads FQNNGV. CDR3 residues: CASSTANVLTF. The CDR3 nucleotides are TGTGCCAGCAGCACGGCCAACGTCCTGACTTTC. Full variable domain (outside the CDR3, taken from reference TRBV11-2 and TRBJ2-6): EAGVAQSPRYKIIEKRQSVAFWCNPISGHATLYWYQQILGQGPKLLIQFQNNGVVDDSQLPKDRFSAERLKGVDSTLKIQPAKLEDSAVYLCASSTANVLTFGAGSRLTVL.

This chain uses TRBV6-5 with TRBJ2-5; D gene uncertain. Trimming removed 6 bases at V and 5 bases at J, with 16 bases between. The CDR3 sequence is 14 residues long. Germline V gene sequence: CDR1 MNHEY, CDR2 SVGAGI. The DNA for the CDR3 is TGTGCCAGCAGAGCCCCCCTCGGGTCTGAGACCCAGTACTTC. This gives the protein CASRAPLGSETQYF.

The chain employs TRBV15 and TRBJ2-1, with D unresolved. In germline, CDR1 is LNHNV, CDR2 YYDKDF (reference sequence). There are 15 residues in the CDR3. Trimming pared 2 bases from V and 0 bases from J, leaving 8 bases between. As DNA, the CDR3 is TGTGCCACCAGCAGACTGACGGGCTCCTACAATGAGCAGTTCTTC. This gives the protein CATSRLTGSYNEQFF.

This CDR3 reads CASSVAGTSEYEQYF. The CDR3 DNA sequence: TGTGCCAGCAGCGTAGCGGGGACTAGCGAATACGAGCAGTACTTC. The chain combines TRBV9 with TRBJ2-7; 10 nucleotides line up with TRBD2. V was pared by 0 bases and J by 4 bases, with 4 bases of the junction left unmatched. Germline loops: CDR1 SGDLS, CDR2 YYNGEE. This CDR3 is 15 amino acids long.

The chain has TRBV19 and TRBJ1-6; 8 bases are a match to TRBD1. The CDR3 is made up of 16 amino acids. The V and J ends lost 5 bases and 7 bases, in that order; junction bases with no gene match: 10. Germline V lookup: CDR1 LNHDA, CDR2 SQIVND (reference sequence). The CDR3 DNA is TGTGCCAGTAGTCTTCCCCGGACAGGGCACAATTCACCCCTCCACTTT. It yields the protein CASSLPRTGHNSPLHF.

The CDR3 reads CASSVGWAGANVLTF. The DNA for the CDR3 is TGTGCCAGCAGCGTAGGGTGGGCTGGGGCCAACGTCCTGACTTTC. The chain has TRBV9 and TRBJ2-6, with D unclear. The CDR3 contains 15 residues. The V and J ends lost 0 bases and 2 bases respectively, with 6 bases between them. The V gene's germline CDR1 is SGDLS and CDR2 YYNGEE. Looking up the rest from reference TRBV9 and TRBJ2-6 gives the full variable domain: DSGVTQTPKHLITATGQRVTLRCSPRSGDLSVYWYQQSLDQGLQFLIQYYNGEERAKGNILERFSAQQFPDLHSELNLSSLELGDSALYFCASSVGWAGANVLTFGAGSRLTVL.

This chain joins TRBV19 and TRBJ2-1; D is possibly TRBD1 (6 bases). Germline CDR1 and CDR2: LNHDA and SQIVND (reference sequence). V lost 5 bases and J 0 bases, leaving 14 bases between the germline ends. This CDR3 has 16 residues. The CDR3 DNA reads TGTGCCAGTAGTCCCCTCGGGACACACTCCTACAATGAGCAGTTCTTC. Protein: CASSPLGTHSYNEQFF.

This chain connects TRBV19 to TRBJ2-1; D is unresolved. Trimming pared 5 bases from V and 0 bases from J, leaving 11 bases between. The CDR3 is 15 residues long. Germline assignment: CDR1 LNHDA and CDR2 SQIVND (reference sequence). CDR3 sequence: CASSSRSPSYNEQFF. The CDR3 DNA reads as TGTGCCAGTAGTTCTCGATCCCCCTCCTACAATGAGCAGTTCTTC.

V gene TRBV18 combines with J gene TRBJ1-5; D possibly corresponds to TRBD1 (5 bases). Trimming stripped 6 bases from V and 4 bases from J, with 16 bases between. Per germline, CDR1 KGHSH and CDR2 LQKENI. The CDR3 contains 15 residues. CDR3 DNA sequence: TGTGCCAGCTCCCCCCAGGGTGTAGGGAATCAGCCCCAGCATTTT. Protein: CASSPQGVGNQPQHF. The entire variable domain, with the rest obtained from reference TRBV18 and TRBJ1-5, is as follows: NAGVMQNPRHLVRRRGQEARLRCSPMKGHSHVYWYRQLPEEGLKFMVYLQKENIIDESGMPKERFSAEFPKEGPSILRIQQVVRGDSAAYFCASSPQGVGNQPQHFGDGTRLSIL.

This CDR3 is CASIQGQGTEAFF. In DNA form, the CDR3 reads TGTGCCAGCATACAGGGGCAAGGCACTGAAGCTTTCTTT. The V gene is TRBV5-6, the J gene TRBJ1-1; 7 nucleotides line up with TRBD1. Per germline, CDR1 SGHDT and CDR2 YYEEEE. This CDR3 contains 13 residues. Trimming removed 6 bases from V and 4 bases from J; junction bases left unmatched: 6.

This rearrangement joins TRBV19 to TRBJ1-5, with TRBD1 identical over 8 bases. The CDR3 runs 16 residues. Germline loops: CDR1 LNHDA, CDR2 SQIVND (reference sequence). With V trimmed by 1 base and J by 3 bases, 5 bases remained unmatched. CDR3 coding DNA: TGTGCCAGTAGTATAGGGAGCAGGGGGCTCAATCAGCCCCAGCATTTT. Amino acids: CASSIGSRGLNQPQHF.

The chain has TRBV7-9 and TRBJ2-1; possibly TRBD2 for D (6 bases). CDR1 SEHNR and CDR2 FQNEAQ come from the germline V gene (reference sequence). There are 15 residues in the CDR3. Trimming took 2 bases from V and 4 from J, leaving 12 bases between them. The CDR3 DNA reads TGTGCCAGCAGCTTAAACCGGGACTTATACAATGAGCAGTTCTTC. This gives the protein CASSLNRDLYNEQFF.

The rearrangement joins TRBV6-6 to TRBJ2-2, with D hard to call. Between the trimmed V and J ends, which lost 0 bases and 3 bases, there was a span of 5 bases. There are 14 residues in the CDR3. Germline CDR1 MNHNY, CDR2 SVGAGI (reference sequence). The CDR3 DNA is TGTGCCAGCAGTTACTCGGACCACACCGGGGAGCTGTTTTTT. Its translation is CASSYSDHTGELFF.

Details on this clone: Germline and junction disagree at one end, which may indicate a read error. This chain uses TRBV5-5 with TRBJ2-7, with no clear D. This CDR3 is 12 amino acids long. The germline V gene has CDR1 SGHKS and CDR2 YYEKEE (reference sequence). The CDR3 spells CASSKQPYERYF. CDR3 DNA sequence: TGTGCCAGCAGCAAACAACCCTACGAGCGGTACTTC.

This clone showed up just a few times. The V call is TRBV6-1, the J call TRBJ2-7; D tentatively fits TRBD1 or TRBD2 (5 bases each). Germline CDR1 is MNHNS and CDR2 is SASEGT. The CDR3 extends over 14 amino acids. Trimming pared 7 bases from V and 4 bases from J, leaving 17 bases between. CDR3 sequence reads: CASKGTLAPYEQYF. The CDR3, as DNA: TGTGCCAGCAAAGGGACCCTAGCACCGTACGAGCAGTACTTC.

The V call is TRBV5-5, the J call TRBJ2-2; 7 bases line up with TRBD2. Germline assignment: CDR1 SGHKS and CDR2 YYEKEE (reference sequence). The CDR3 extends over 16 amino acids. Trimming cost V 6 bases and J 6 bases; bases outside gene matches: 14. The DNA of the CDR3 is TGTGCCAGCACCATTTTGGGCGGGAGAAGGGCCGGGGAGCTGTTTTTT. This encodes CASTILGGRRAGELFF. The full variable domain, with the rest looked up from reference TRBV5-5 and TRBJ2-2, is DAGVTQSPTHLIKTRGQQVTLRCSPISGHKSVSWYQQVLGQGPQFIFQYYEKEERGRGNFPDRFSARQFPNYSSELNVNALLLGDSALYLCASTILGGRRAGELFFGEGSRLTVL.